These T cell receptor beta chains were read from a single sample in a study of shared clonotypes between healthy human individuals. Profiled with immunoSEQ multiplex PCR; TCRdb holds only in-frame clones, not every one. The sample contains approximately 1,000,000 clones, around three quarters of which appear only once. Sequencing input: memory CD4+ T cells from PBMCs. Every receptor here comes from a man younger than 30 in good health. Some clones in this sample may be carry-over from other donors' samples. The CDR3 runs from the conserved cysteine through the conserved F or W. Each record gives: CDR3 protein, CDR3 DNA, V gene, clone size, D gene, J gene. D genes are given only for firm matches. Clone size, where shown, is once, few, many, or a class for clones that have expanded.

cdr3_aa: CASSQGYTSGSYEQYF
cdr3_nt: TGCGCCAGCAGCCAAGGGTATACTAGCGGGAGCTACGAGCAGTACTTC
v_call: TRBV4-3
clone_size: -
d_call: TRBD2
j_call: TRBJ2-7

cdr3_aa: CSAPSLTEAFF
cdr3_nt: TGCAGTGCTCCAAGTCTGACTGAAGCTTTCTTT
v_call: TRBV20-1
clone_size: -
d_call: -
j_call: TRBJ1-1

cdr3_aa: CSGDLNYGYTF
cdr3_nt: TGCAGTGGGGACCTGAACTATGGCTACACCTTC
v_call: TRBV20-1
clone_size: -
d_call: -
j_call: TRBJ1-2

cdr3_aa: CASSYWGALGNTIYF
cdr3_nt: TGTGCCAGCAGTTACTGGGGGGCGCTTGGAAACACCATATATTTT
v_call: TRBV6-6
clone_size: -
d_call: -
j_call: TRBJ1-3

cdr3_aa: CASSRVTGDYGYTF
cdr3_nt: TGCGCCAGCAGCCGCGTGACAGGGGATTATGGCTACACCTTC
v_call: TRBV5-1
clone_size: -
d_call: TRBD1
j_call: TRBJ1-2

cdr3_aa: CASSRSQADTQYF
cdr3_nt: TGCGCCAGCAGCCGGAGTCAGGCAGATACGCAGTATTTT
v_call: TRBV4-3
clone_size: -
d_call: -
j_call: TRBJ2-3

cdr3_aa: CASSFEGDTGELFF
cdr3_nt: TGTGCCAGCAGCTTTGAGGGGGACACCGGGGAGCTGTTTTTT
v_call: TRBV11-3
clone_size: -
d_call: -
j_call: TRBJ2-2

cdr3_aa: CASSTDLYQSNQPQHF
cdr3_nt: TGTGCCAGTAGTACAGACCTATACCAAAGCAATCAGCCCCAGCATTTT
v_call: TRBV19
clone_size: -
d_call: -
j_call: TRBJ1-5

cdr3_aa: CASSSRTSSYNEQFF
cdr3_nt: TGTGCCAGCAGCTCCAGGACTAGCAGTTACAATGAGCAGTTCTTC
v_call: TRBV9
clone_size: -
d_call: TRBD2
j_call: TRBJ2-1

cdr3_aa: CASRRDRGRETQYF
cdr3_nt: TGTGCCAGCAGACGGGACAGGGGGCGAGAGACCCAGTACTTC
v_call: TRBV6-5
clone_size: -
d_call: TRBD1
j_call: TRBJ2-5

cdr3_aa: CATSRAKRELETQYF
cdr3_nt: TGTGCCACCAGCAGAGCGAAGCGGGAGCTGGAGACCCAGTACTTC
v_call: TRBV15
clone_size: -
d_call: TRBD2
j_call: TRBJ2-5

cdr3_aa: CAISPSNTEAFF
cdr3_nt: TGTGCCATCAGCCCCTCGAACACTGAAGCTTTCTTT
v_call: TRBV10-3
clone_size: -
d_call: -
j_call: TRBJ1-1

cdr3_aa: CASSRSGTEAFF
cdr3_nt: TGTGCCAGCAGCCGCTCGGGTACTGAAGCTTTCTTT
v_call: TRBV6-6
clone_size: -
d_call: -
j_call: TRBJ1-1

cdr3_aa: CASSPRWLAQTNTGELFF
cdr3_nt: TGTGCCAGCAGCCCGCGCTGGCTAGCGCAAACGAACACCGGGGAGCTGTTTTTT
v_call: TRBV11-2
clone_size: -
d_call: -
j_call: TRBJ2-2

cdr3_aa: CASSLRVGPDTQYF
cdr3_nt: TGTGCCAGCAGCTTACGGGTAGGCCCAGATACGCAGTATTTT
v_call: TRBV7-9
clone_size: -
d_call: -
j_call: TRBJ2-3

cdr3_aa: CATSRENQPQHF
cdr3_nt: TGTGCCACCAGCAGAGAAAATCAGCCCCAGCATTTT
v_call: TRBV15
clone_size: -
d_call: -
j_call: TRBJ1-5

cdr3_aa: CASSLTGDGEAFF
cdr3_nt: TGTGCCAGCAGTCTCACAGGGGACGGTGAAGCTTTCTTT
v_call: TRBV28
clone_size: -
d_call: TRBD1
j_call: TRBJ1-1

cdr3_aa: CASSHTGQGGGTDTQYF
cdr3_nt: TGTGCCAGCAGCCATACCGGACAGGGCGGTGGGACAGATACGCAGTATTTT
v_call: TRBV14
clone_size: -
d_call: TRBD1
j_call: TRBJ2-3

cdr3_aa: CASSPSGNGNNEQFF
cdr3_nt: TGTGCCAGCAGCCCAAGCGGGAATGGGAACAATGAGCAGTTCTTC
v_call: TRBV11-2
clone_size: -
d_call: TRBD2
j_call: TRBJ2-1

cdr3_aa: CASSRKGSGAEQYF
cdr3_nt: TGTGCCAGCAGCCGTAAAGGGTCGGGGGCCGAGCAGTACTTC
v_call: TRBV2
clone_size: -
d_call: -
j_call: TRBJ2-7

cdr3_aa: CASSFEPWKQYF
cdr3_nt: TGTGCCAGCAGCTTTGAACCCTGGAAGCAGTACTTC
v_call: TRBV7-9
clone_size: -
d_call: -
j_call: TRBJ2-7

cdr3_aa: CASSKGMGGGNQPQHF
cdr3_nt: TGTGCCAGCAGCAAAGGCATGGGAGGGGGCAATCAGCCCCAGCATTTT
v_call: TRBV21-1
clone_size: few
d_call: -
j_call: TRBJ1-5

cdr3_aa: CASSLSGTGGTKQYF
cdr3_nt: TGCGCCAGCAGCTTATCCGGGACAGGGGGGACTAAGCAGTACTTC
v_call: TRBV5-1
clone_size: -
d_call: TRBD1
j_call: TRBJ2-7

cdr3_aa: CASSRAGGYEQYF
cdr3_nt: TGTGCCAGCTCACGAGCGGGAGGATACGAGCAGTACTTC
v_call: TRBV27
clone_size: -
d_call: TRBD2
j_call: TRBJ2-7

cdr3_aa: CASSQGDLNTGELFF
cdr3_nt: TGTGCCAGCAGCCAGGGGGACCTGAACACCGGGGAGCTGTTTTTT
v_call: TRBV4-2
clone_size: -
d_call: -
j_call: TRBJ2-2

cdr3_aa: CASSFSRGNSGYTF
cdr3_nt: TGTGCCAGCAGCTTCAGTAGGGGCAATTCTGGCTACACCTTC
v_call: TRBV7-2
clone_size: -
d_call: -
j_call: TRBJ1-2

cdr3_aa: CASVSRQGGEQYF
cdr3_nt: TGTGCCAGCGTTAGTCGGCAGGGGGGCGAGCAGTACTTC
v_call: TRBV2
clone_size: -
d_call: -
j_call: TRBJ2-7

cdr3_aa: CASSQGDFAYNEQFF
cdr3_nt: TGCGCCAGCAGCCAAGGGGATTTTGCCTACAATGAGCAGTTCTTC
v_call: TRBV4-1
clone_size: -
d_call: -
j_call: TRBJ2-1

cdr3_aa: CAWRVGTWLGSGNTIYF
cdr3_nt: TGTGCCTGGAGGGTGGGGACATGGCTCGGCTCTGGAAACACCATATATTTT
v_call: TRBV30
clone_size: -
d_call: -
j_call: TRBJ1-3

cdr3_aa: CASSLETGIFNYGYTF
cdr3_nt: TGTGCCAGCAGTTTGGAGACAGGAATTTTTAACTATGGCTACACCTTC
v_call: TRBV5-6
clone_size: -
d_call: -
j_call: TRBJ1-2

cdr3_aa: CASSRGPEPYGYTF
cdr3_nt: TGTGCCAGCAGCCGCGGACCGGAACCTTATGGCTACACCTTC
v_call: TRBV11-2
clone_size: -
d_call: -
j_call: TRBJ1-2

cdr3_aa: CASSWDPYNEQFF
cdr3_nt: TGTGCCAGCAGCTGGGACCCGTACAATGAGCAGTTCTTC
v_call: TRBV4-2
clone_size: -
d_call: -
j_call: TRBJ2-1

cdr3_aa: CASSPIGGTMANEQFF
cdr3_nt: TGTGCCAGCAGTCCAATCGGAGGGACTATGGCCAATGAGCAGTTCTTC
v_call: TRBV27
clone_size: -
d_call: TRBD2
j_call: TRBJ2-1

cdr3_aa: CASSEGYEQYF
cdr3_nt: TGTGCCAGCAGCGAGGGGTACGAGCAGTACTTC
v_call: TRBV21-1
clone_size: once
d_call: -
j_call: TRBJ2-7

cdr3_aa: CASSQQGLREQYF
cdr3_nt: TGTGCCAGCAGTCAACAGGGTCTGAGGGAGCAGTACTTC
v_call: TRBV28
clone_size: -
d_call: -
j_call: TRBJ2-7

cdr3_aa: CASSLSQAGGSYEQYF
cdr3_nt: TGTGCCAGCAGTTTATCCCAGGCGGGAGGATCCTACGAGCAGTACTTC
v_call: TRBV27
clone_size: -
d_call: TRBD2
j_call: TRBJ2-7

cdr3_aa: CASSQDRDRTYGYTF
cdr3_nt: TGCGCCAGCAGCCAAGATAGAGACAGGACTTATGGCTACACCTTC
v_call: TRBV4-1
clone_size: -
d_call: -
j_call: TRBJ1-2

cdr3_aa: CSVEGGTGAGYTF
cdr3_nt: TGCAGCGTTGAGGGCGGGACAGGAGCAGGCTACACCTTC
v_call: TRBV29-1
clone_size: -
d_call: TRBD1
j_call: TRBJ1-2

cdr3_aa: CASSQDAIGSYNEQFF
cdr3_nt: TGTGCCAGCAGCCAAGATGCAATTGGCTCCTACAATGAGCAGTTCTTC
v_call: TRBV4-2
clone_size: few
d_call: -
j_call: TRBJ2-1

cdr3_aa: CSAKGQPNEKLFF
cdr3_nt: TGCAGCGCGAAGGGACAGCCGAATGAAAAACTGTTTTTT
v_call: TRBV29-1
clone_size: -
d_call: TRBD1
j_call: TRBJ1-4

cdr3_aa: CASSDLEAGGKDTQYF
cdr3_nt: TGCGCCAGCAGTGACCTAGAGGCGGGAGGGAAAGATACGCAGTATTTT
v_call: TRBV10-2
clone_size: -
d_call: TRBD2
j_call: TRBJ2-3

cdr3_aa: CASSLVGRAVTGELFF
cdr3_nt: TGCGCCAGCAGCTTGGTGGGCAGGGCGGTCACCGGGGAGCTGTTTTTT
v_call: TRBV5-1
clone_size: -
d_call: -
j_call: TRBJ2-2

cdr3_aa: CASSEESTDTQYF
cdr3_nt: TGTGCCAGCAGTGAAGAAAGCACAGATACGCAGTATTTT
v_call: TRBV2
clone_size: -
d_call: -
j_call: TRBJ2-3